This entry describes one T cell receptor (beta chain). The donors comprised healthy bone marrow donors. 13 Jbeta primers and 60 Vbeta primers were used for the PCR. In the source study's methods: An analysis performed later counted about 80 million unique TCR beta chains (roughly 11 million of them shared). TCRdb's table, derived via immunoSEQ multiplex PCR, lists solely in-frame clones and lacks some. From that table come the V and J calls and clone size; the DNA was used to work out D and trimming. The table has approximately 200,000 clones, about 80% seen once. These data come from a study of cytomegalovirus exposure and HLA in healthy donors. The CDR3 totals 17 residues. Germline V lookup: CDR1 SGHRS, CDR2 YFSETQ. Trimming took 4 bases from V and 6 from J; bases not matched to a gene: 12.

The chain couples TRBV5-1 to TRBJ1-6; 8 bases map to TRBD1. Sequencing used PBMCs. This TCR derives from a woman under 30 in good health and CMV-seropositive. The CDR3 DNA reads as TGCGCCAGCAGCGCAACCGACAGGGGCGCGTTTAATTCACCCCTCCACTTT. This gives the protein CASSATDRGAFNSPLHF.